The 24 T cell receptor beta chains below all came from one sample that was sequenced in a study of T cell clonality in common variable immunodeficiency (dated by TCRdb to about 2015). The antigens of these receptors remain unknown. Receptor amplification or capture employed the immunoSEQ multiplex PCR assay. In TCRdb, the immuneACCESS table is reduced to in-frame sequences with V and J assigned. These tables do not hold every clone; where another copy was compared, an unresolved V gene accounts for under half, and the others remain unexplained. The sample features fewer than 35,000 clones, and none is a singleton. Jointly, the top ten make up about 6% of the sample. The study at large found these results: CVID TCRbeta sequences were reported to have fewer deletions and N-nucleotide insertions and to lack highly modified clones with 13 or more V deletions.

The material sequenced was peripheral blood mononuclear cells. Receptors originate from a human donor with common variable immunodeficiency.

CDR3 in amino acids: CAWMTGLRDEQYF. The covered CDR3 bases are TGTGCCTGGATGACAGGCCTCCGGGACGAG. The chain joins TRBV30 to TRBJ2-7; a possible D gene is TRBD1 (6 bases). Sequencing ends 3 residues short of the CDR3 end; the germline J gene provides the rest. The ends were cut back, 4 bases at V and 5 bases at J, with 15 bases in the middle. CDR3 length equals 13 residues. Germline CDR1 is GTSNPN and CDR2 is SVGIG (reference sequence).

As concerns this clone: The CDR3 end falls 3 residues outside the read, so it is completed with the germline J gene. This rearrangement joins TRBV7-2 to TRBJ2-7, with D possibly being TRBD1 (5 bases). V was cut by 5 bases and J by 6 bases, with 17 bases left in between. The V gene's germline CDR1 is SGHTA and CDR2 FQGNSA. The CDR3 loop spans 14 amino acids. The sequenced part of the CDR3 DNA is TGTGCCAGCAGCGTCCAACCAGGGTCAGGCGAG. As protein: CASSVQPGSGE. The entire CDR3 reads CASSVQPGSGEQYF.

This clone occurred many times. The CDR3 is cut off 3 residues early in the read; its end comes from the germline J gene. The chain combines TRBV6-2 or TRBV6-3 with TRBJ2-3, with a tentative D call TRBD1 (6 bases). The ends were cut back, 5 bases at V and 4 bases at J, with 10 bases in the middle. This CDR3 is built from 13 residues. Germline CDR1 reads MNHEY; CDR2 reads SVGEGT. CDR3 DNA (partial): TGTGCCAGCAGTCAGAACAGGGCAGATACG. Protein sequence: CASSQNRADT. The CDR3 in its entirety is CASSQNRADTQYF.

This clone was counted many times. The read halts 3 residues ahead of the CDR3 end, with the missing end drawn from the germline J gene. J is TRBJ1-2 and V is TRBV19; 7 nucleotides line up with TRBD1. Germline loops: CDR1 LNHDA, CDR2 SQIVND (reference sequence). The CDR3 is 14 residues long. The V segment lost 3 bases and the J segment 3 bases; nucleotides outside the gene matches: 4. The CDR3 reads CASSIGQGDYGYTF. CDR3 DNA (partial): TGTGCCAGTAGTATCGGGCAGGGGGACTATGGC.

This clone was found many times. The CDR3 end falls 3 residues outside the read, so it is completed with the germline J gene. V is TRBV20-1 and J is TRBJ2-2, with D hard to call. CDR3 length: 13 residues. From germline, CDR1 is DFQATT and CDR2 SNEGSKA (reference sequence). V lost 0 bases, J lost 7 bases, and 9 bases lay in between. The part of the CDR3 DNA that was read is TGCAGTGCTAGAGATCGCGAGAGCGGGGAG. Its protein product is CSARDRESGE. The whole CDR3 sequence is CSARDRESGELFF.

This clone showed up just a few times. The observed sequence ends 3 residues before the CDR3 terminus, with the missing tail filled in from the germline J gene. The chain has TRBV29-1 and TRBJ2-7; D is perhaps TRBD1 (5 bases). There are 14 residues in the CDR3. Deletions cut 5 bases from V and 2 bases from J, with 16 bases between. The germline gives CDR1 SQVTM, CDR2 ANQGSEA. This CDR3 reads CSVRSKGAAYEQYF. The sequenced part of the CDR3 DNA is TGCAGCGTTCGTAGCAAAGGGGCCGCCTACGAG.

Only a few counts were recorded for this clone. The covered CDR3 bases are TGTGCCAGCACGCAACAGGGGTCCAACGAG. This encodes CASTQQGSNE. The complete CDR3 protein is CASTQQGSNEQYF. The chain recombines TRBV2 with TRBJ2-7; 7 bases line up with TRBD1. The read halts 3 residues ahead of the CDR3 end, with the missing end drawn from the germline J gene. The CDR3 extends over 13 amino acids. Germline CDR1 SNHLY, CDR2 FYNNEI. V shed 7 bases, J shed 5 bases, and the junction held 8 bases outside the gene matches.

This clone was seen at least ten times. The CDR3 extends 3 residues past the end of the read, so its final part is completed from the germline J gene. This rearrangement joins TRBV6-1 to TRBJ1-4, with 8 bases identical to TRBD1. Unmatched junction bases numbered 2, after V lost 1 base and J lost 4 bases. Germline CDR1 and CDR2: MNHNS and SASEGT. This CDR3 comprises 15 residues. CDR3 DNA, as far as it was read: TGTGCCAGCAGTGAAGGCACAGGGGGTAATGAAAAA. Its protein product is CASSEGTGGNEK. The full CDR3 sequence reads CASSEGTGGNEKLFF.

This clone was detected many times. The read ends 3 residues early relative to the CDR3; the germline J gene fills the gap. The gene calls are TRBV29-1 and TRBJ1-2; a possible D gene is TRBD1 (5 bases). Trimming left V 5 bases short and J 0 bases short, with 10 bases between. This CDR3 has 13 amino acids. CDR1 is SQVTM, CDR2 ANQGSEA, per germline. CDR3 residues: CSVITGSNYGYTF. CDR3 bases read: TGCAGCGTTATTACAGGCTCTAACTATGGC.

This clone came up a few times. The CDR3 goes on 3 residues after the read ends, and that part is filled in from the germline J gene. This chain joins TRBV19 and TRBJ1-2; TRBD1 aligns across 8 bases. CDR3 length: 16 amino acids. Germline V lookup: CDR1 LNHDA, CDR2 SQIVND (reference sequence). Trimming took 0 bases from V and 3 from J; bases not matched to a gene: 6. The CDR3 DNA, read in part, is TGTGCCAGTAGTATAGAGGGGACAGGTCTCCACTATGGC. Protein: CASSIEGTGLHYG. The entire CDR3 sequence reads CASSIEGTGLHYGYTF.

At least ten counts were recorded for this clone. The CDR3 end falls 3 residues outside the read, so it is completed with the germline J gene. This chain links TRBV19 with TRBJ1-5, with D possibly being TRBD1 (6 bases). CDR3 length: 13 amino acids. V was clipped by 5 bases and J by 7 bases, with 12 bases between them. Germline V gene lookup returns CDR1 LNHDA and CDR2 SQIVND (reference sequence). The part of the CDR3 DNA that was read is TGTGCCAGTAGTTCGGCTACAGGGCAGCCC. Translation gives CASSSATGQP. The CDR3, in full, reads CASSSATGQPQHF.

This clone was seen repeatedly, ten times or more. The read finishes 3 residues shy of the CDR3 end, and the germline J gene is used to complete it. V is TRBV7-3 and J is TRBJ2-1; 11 bases fit TRBD1. Germline CDR1 is SGHTA and CDR2 is FQGTGA. This CDR3 has 15 residues. With V trimmed by 5 bases and J by 7 bases, 7 bases remained unmatched. CDR3: CASSLRDRGLNEQFF. The DNA read from the CDR3 is TGTGCCAGCAGCCTCCGGGACAGGGGGTTGAATGAG.

This clone was recorded a few times. The read ends 3 residues early relative to the CDR3; the germline J gene fills the gap. The rearrangement links TRBV19 to TRBJ2-1; a weak D match, TRBD1 (5 bases). The CDR3 consists of 13 residues. Germline CDR1 and CDR2: LNHDA and SQIVND (reference sequence). Trimming took 7 bases from V and 7 from J, leaving 14 bases between them. The CDR3 here is CASTPGFGNEQFF. Incomplete CDR3 DNA: TGTGCCAGTACTCCAGGGTTCGGAAATGAG. Full variable domain (missing parts from reference TRBV19 and TRBJ2-1): DGGITQSPKYLFRKEGQNVTLSCEQNLNHDAMYWYRQDPGQGLRLIYYSQIVNDFQKGDIAEGYSVSREKKESFPLTVTSAQKNPTAFYLCASTPGFGNEQFFGPGTRLTVL.

For this clone: The read ends 3 residues shy of where the CDR3 ends; the end is completed using the germline J gene. The chain recombines TRBV30 with TRBJ1-2, with TRBD1 matching 8 bases. Per the germline V gene, CDR1 is GTSNPN and CDR2 is SVGIG (reference sequence). The CDR3 has 14 amino acids. Unmatched junction bases numbered 10, after V lost 4 bases and J lost 6 bases. The DNA read from the CDR3 is TGTGCCTGGACCCCTCTAGGACAGGGTCATGGC. Amino acids: CAWTPLGQGHG. The whole CDR3 region reads CAWTPLGQGHGYTF.

With regard to this clone: The read stops 3 residues short of the end of the CDR3; the missing end is completed from the germline J gene. The genes are TRBV30 and TRBJ1-1; weak D call: TRBD1 (5 bases). Germline V gene data show CDR1 as GTSNPN and CDR2 as SVGIG (reference sequence). The V and J ends lost 2 bases and 5 bases respectively, with 9 bases between them. The CDR3 extends over 12 amino acids. CDR3 sequence: CAWSQGGTEAFF. The CDR3 bases that were read are TGTGCCTGGAGTCAGGGAGGGACTGAA.

This clone was seen repeatedly, ten times or more. This CDR3 reads CSANPIRVAGAARETQYF. The CDR3 DNA, read in part, is TGCAGTGCTAACCCCATTCGGGTAGCGGGGGCGGCAAGGGAGACC. This chain links TRBV20-1 with TRBJ2-5; 9 nucleotides line up with TRBD2. The read ends 3 residues before the CDR3 terminus; that terminus is restored from the germline J gene. Germline CDR1 DFQATT, CDR2 SNEGSKA (reference sequence). V lost 4 bases and J lost 5; bases outside the gene matches: 20. The CDR3 runs to 18 residues.

The sample holds a few counts of this clone. The CDR3 extends 3 residues past the end of the read, so its final part is completed from the germline J gene. The rearrangement uses TRBV18 and TRBJ2-3, with TRBD1 identical over 8 bases. This CDR3 is built from 16 residues. V lost 2 bases, J lost 3 bases, and 7 bases stayed unmatched. The germline gives CDR1 KGHSH, CDR2 LQKENI. The CDR3 is CASSPSSGQGTDTQYF. The sequenced CDR3 bases are TGTGCCAGCTCACCATCCTCCGGACAGGGTACAGATACG.

This clone has at least ten counts. The CDR3 is cut off 3 residues early in the read; its end comes from the germline J gene. The J gene is TRBJ1-6, the V gene TRBV2, with 7 bases that match TRBD1. V was clipped by 4 bases and J by 5 bases; unmatched bases: 11. The CDR3 runs 17 residues. Germline CDR1 and CDR2: SNHLY and FYNNEI. The covered CDR3 bases are TGTGCCAGCAGTGTAAGGGGGCGGAACCTAAATAATTCACCC. Amino acids: CASSVRGRNLNNSP. The whole CDR3 protein reads CASSVRGRNLNNSPLHF.

This clone was counted at least ten times. The read ends 3 residues before the CDR3 terminus; that terminus is restored from the germline J gene. The chain recombines TRBV18 with TRBJ1-5, with 8 positions matching TRBD1. J gave up 2 bases and V 6 bases, and 6 bases lay outside the gene matches. The CDR3 is 15 amino acids. Germline values: CDR1 KGHSH, CDR2 LQKENI. The CDR3 DNA, read in part, is TGTGCCAGCTCGCCGCAGGGGGCGGGCAATCAGCCC. It yields the protein CASSPQGAGNQP. The whole CDR3 protein reads CASSPQGAGNQPQHF.

This clone showed up many times. The CDR3 end is not reached by the read, which stops 3 residues before it; the germline J gene fills it in. The chain joins TRBV5-1 to TRBJ1-1; D gene ambiguous. There are 13 residues in the CDR3. Germline lookup yields CDR1 SGHRS and CDR2 YFSETQ. Trimming removed 5 bases from V and 0 bases from J, with 8 bases in between. CDR3 DNA (partial): TGCGCCAGCAGGCCACAGCTGAACACTGAA. Amino acid sequence: CASRPQLNTE. The CDR3 reads in full as CASRPQLNTEAFF.

Note on this clone: The read terminates 3 residues before the CDR3 end, so the remaining end is supplied by the germline J gene. The gene calls are TRBV6-1 and TRBJ2-2; 11 bases agree with TRBD1. CDR1 and CDR2 from the germline V gene are MNHNS and SASEGT. Germline trimming cut 4 bases from V and 9 bases from J; bases unmatched to any gene: 4. The CDR3 is 14 residues long. The CDR3 bases that were read are TGTGCCAGCAGTGCCGGGACAGGGGGTAGGGAG. Amino acids: CASSAGTGGRE. The entire CDR3 is CASSAGTGGRELFF.

This clone came up many times. The read ends 3 residues early relative to the CDR3; the germline J gene fills the gap. This chain uses TRBV5-1 with TRBJ2-1, with D uncertain. The CDR3 loop spans 13 amino acids. Trimming removed 4 bases at V and 5 bases at J, with 10 bases between. Germline V gives CDR1 SGHRS, CDR2 YFSETQ. The CDR3 DNA, read in part, is TGCGCCAGCAGCGTCGACAATAACAATGAG. It yields the protein CASSVDNNNE. The complete CDR3 sequence is CASSVDNNNEQFF.

In this sample, this clone turned up a few times. The CDR3 loop is CASSLDGGPSTDTQYF. The CDR3 DNA, read in part, is TGTGCCAGCAGCTTAGACGGCGGCCCTAGCACAGATACG. This chain uses TRBV7-8 with TRBJ2-3; D call uncertain. The read terminates 3 residues before the CDR3 end, so the remaining end is supplied by the germline J gene. The CDR3 runs to 16 residues. Germline assignment: CDR1 SGHVS and CDR2 FQNEAQ. V shed 1 base and J shed 0 bases, with 11 bases lying between them.

Comment on this clone: Read sequence stops 3 residues before the CDR3 end, and the germline J gene provides the missing end. The chain carries TRBV30 and TRBJ1-1; no reliable D call. Looked up from germline, CDR1 is GTSNPN and CDR2 is SVGIG (reference sequence). The ends were cut back, 2 bases at V and 3 bases at J, with 7 bases in the middle. The CDR3 runs to 12 residues. CDR3 amino acids: CAWSRLYTEAFF. The sequenced part of the CDR3 DNA is TGTGCCTGGAGTCGACTGTACACTGAA.